The subject of this entry is one TCR beta chain. Germline CDR1 and CDR2: MNHEY and SVGEGT. Trimming removed 5 bases from V and 3 bases from J; junction bases left unmatched: 5. The CDR3 spans 14 residues. The entry originates in a study of Ad26.COV2.S vaccination and SARS-CoV-2 variants. In the study overall: Once or twice, 56 days apart, Ad26.COV2.S was delivered intramuscularly.

Treatment given: about 20 received Ad26.COV2.S at low or high dose, single or two shots; roughly 5 received placebo; per-sample allocation not given. Samples analyzed were those drawn on day 63 after the first vaccine or placebo injection. TCRdb's copy holds only in-frame clones and misses some; the assay was immunoSEQ multiplex PCR. The sample has 400,000 to 450,000 clones, 80% to 95% seen once. The sample consisted of peripheral blood, taken in a trial of Ad26.COV2.S vaccine versus placebo. This clonotype was sampled from a person aged 18-65 years who received the Ad26.COV2.S COVID-19 vaccine or a placebo. V gene TRBV6-2 or TRBV6-3 combines with J gene TRBJ1-2, with 8 bases identical to TRBD1. The CDR3 is CASSRGQDYYGYTF. CDR3 nucleotide sequence: TGTGCCAGCAGTCGGGGACAGGACTACTATGGCTACACCTTC.